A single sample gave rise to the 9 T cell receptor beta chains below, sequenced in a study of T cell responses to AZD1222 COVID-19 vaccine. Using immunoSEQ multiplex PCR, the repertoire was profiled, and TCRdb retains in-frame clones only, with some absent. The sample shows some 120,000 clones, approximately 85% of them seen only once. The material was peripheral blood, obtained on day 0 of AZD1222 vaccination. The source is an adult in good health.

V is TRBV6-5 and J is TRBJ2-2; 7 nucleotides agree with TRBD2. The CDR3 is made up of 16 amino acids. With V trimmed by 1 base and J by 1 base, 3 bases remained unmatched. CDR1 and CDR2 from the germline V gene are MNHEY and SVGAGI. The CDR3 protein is CASSYWSGGNTGELFF. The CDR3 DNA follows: TGTGCCAGCAGTTACTGGTCGGGAGGGAACACCGGGGAGCTGTTTTTT.

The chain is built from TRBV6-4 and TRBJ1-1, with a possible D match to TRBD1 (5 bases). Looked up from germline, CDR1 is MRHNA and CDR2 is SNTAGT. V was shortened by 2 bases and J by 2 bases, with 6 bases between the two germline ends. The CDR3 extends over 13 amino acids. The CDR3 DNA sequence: TGTGCCAGCAGTGACCGGGACAACACTGAAGCTTTCTTT. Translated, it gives CASSDRDNTEAFF.

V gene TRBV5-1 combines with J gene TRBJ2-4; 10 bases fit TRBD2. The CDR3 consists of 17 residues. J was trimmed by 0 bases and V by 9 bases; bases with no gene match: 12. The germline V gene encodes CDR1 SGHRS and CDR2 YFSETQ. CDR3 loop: CAKRKWLAGEAKNIQYF. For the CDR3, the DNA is TGCGCCAAAAGAAAGTGGCTAGCGGGAGAAGCCAAAAACATTCAGTACTTC.

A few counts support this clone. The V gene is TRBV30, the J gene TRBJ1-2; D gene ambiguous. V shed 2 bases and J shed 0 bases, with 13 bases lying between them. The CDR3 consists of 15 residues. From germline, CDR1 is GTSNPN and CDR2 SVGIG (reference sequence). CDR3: CAWSHGRATNYGYTF. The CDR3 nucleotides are TGTGCCTGGAGTCACGGGAGGGCTACTAACTATGGCTACACCTTC.

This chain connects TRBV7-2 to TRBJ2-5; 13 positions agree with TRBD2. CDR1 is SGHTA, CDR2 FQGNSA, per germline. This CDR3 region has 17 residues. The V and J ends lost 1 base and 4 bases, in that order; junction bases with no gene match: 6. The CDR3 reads CASSLVLAGGIRETQYF. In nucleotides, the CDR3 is TGTGCCAGCAGCTTAGTACTAGCGGGGGGGATCCGAGAGACCCAGTACTTC.

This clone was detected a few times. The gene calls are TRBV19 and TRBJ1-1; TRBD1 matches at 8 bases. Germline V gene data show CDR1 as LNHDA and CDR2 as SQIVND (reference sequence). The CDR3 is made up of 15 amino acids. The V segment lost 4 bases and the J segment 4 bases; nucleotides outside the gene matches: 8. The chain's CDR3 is CASSNLQGGGTEAFF. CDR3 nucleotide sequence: TGTGCCAGTAGTAACCTACAGGGGGGAGGCACTGAAGCTTTCTTT.

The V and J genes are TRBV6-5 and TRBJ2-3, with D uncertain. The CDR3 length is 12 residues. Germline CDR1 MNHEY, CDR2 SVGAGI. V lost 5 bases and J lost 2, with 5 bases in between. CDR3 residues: CASSTTTDTQYF. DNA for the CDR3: TGTGCCAGCAGTACGACCACAGATACGCAGTATTTT.

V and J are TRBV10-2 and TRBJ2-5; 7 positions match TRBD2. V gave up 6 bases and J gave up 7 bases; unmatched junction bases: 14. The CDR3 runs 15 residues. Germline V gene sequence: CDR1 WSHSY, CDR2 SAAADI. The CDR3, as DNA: TGCGCCAGCAGATTGGACCCCCGGGGGAGGGTGACCCAGTACTTC. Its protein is CASRLDPRGRVTQYF.

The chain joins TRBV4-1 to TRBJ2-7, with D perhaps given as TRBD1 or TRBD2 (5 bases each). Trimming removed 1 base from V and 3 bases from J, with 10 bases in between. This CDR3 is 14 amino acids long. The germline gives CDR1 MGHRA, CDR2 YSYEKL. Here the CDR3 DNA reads TGCGCCAGCAGCCAAGGGGGGAGAGGCTACGAGCAGTACTTC. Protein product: CASSQGGRGYEQYF.